This TCR beta chain was sequenced in a study of technical replicates of blood from several donors. The germline gives CDR1 LNHNV, CDR2 YYDKDF (reference sequence). V was trimmed by 3 bases and J by 2 bases, leaving 11 bases between them. This CDR3 has 15 residues. TCRdb's copy holds only in-frame clones and misses some; the assay was immunoSEQ multiplex PCR. The data show over 10,000 clones, roughly 94% seen once. The clonotype originates from a human donor in good health. Sample: PBMCs. The chain links TRBV15 to TRBJ1-5; D gene uncertain. The CDR3 sequence is CATSRDSTRNQPQHF. The CDR3 DNA reads TGTGCCACCAGCAGGGACTCAACCCGCAATCAGCCCCAGCATTTT.